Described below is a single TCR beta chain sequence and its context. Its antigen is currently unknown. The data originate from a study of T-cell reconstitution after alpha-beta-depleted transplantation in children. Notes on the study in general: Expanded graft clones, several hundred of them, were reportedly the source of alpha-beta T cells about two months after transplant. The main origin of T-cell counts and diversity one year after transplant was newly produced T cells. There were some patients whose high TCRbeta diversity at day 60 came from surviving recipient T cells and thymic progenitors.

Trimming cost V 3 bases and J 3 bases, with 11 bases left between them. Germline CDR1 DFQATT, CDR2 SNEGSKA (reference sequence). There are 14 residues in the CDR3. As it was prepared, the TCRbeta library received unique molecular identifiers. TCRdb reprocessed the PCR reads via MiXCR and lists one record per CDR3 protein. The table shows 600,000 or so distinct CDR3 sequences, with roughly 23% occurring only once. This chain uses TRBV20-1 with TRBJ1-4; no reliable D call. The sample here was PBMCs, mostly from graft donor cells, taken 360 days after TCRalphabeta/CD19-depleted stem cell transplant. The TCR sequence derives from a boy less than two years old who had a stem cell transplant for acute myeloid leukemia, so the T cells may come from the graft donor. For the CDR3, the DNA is TGCAGTGCTAGCCAACAGTGGGCTAATGAAAAACTGTTTTTT. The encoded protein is CSASQQWANEKLFF.